This TCR beta chain was captured in a study of graft-versus-host responses after intestinal transplantation. Findings and caveats of the study: Analysis identified GvH clones in recipient marrow, with some appearing first in ileum or blood.

The CDR3 contains 20 residues. With V trimmed by 1 base and J by 3 bases, 18 bases remained unmatched. Germline CDR1 and CDR2: SGHVS and FQNEAQ. There are a few counts of this clone. Assay used: immunoSEQ multiplex PCR; TCRdb lists only in-frame clones, some missing. This table has around 25,000 clones, approximately 40% appearing once. The clonotype was recovered from a human patient who received an intestinal transplant. The source material was alloreactive CD4+ T cells from a mixed lymphocyte reaction culture, sampled before intestinal transplant. Sample subset: CFSE-low proliferating T cells sorted from approximately 6-day pre-transplant mixed lymphocyte reaction (GvH or HvG direction). This chain links TRBV7-8 with TRBJ1-5; 7 nucleotides line up with TRBD1. The CDR3 sequence is CASSLVWGAGGTGDNQPQHF. For the CDR3, the DNA is TGTGCCAGCAGCTTAGTCTGGGGGGCAGGGGGTACCGGAGACAATCAGCCCCAGCATTTT.